This T cell receptor beta chain appears in the sequencing data of a study of PD-1 blockade in classical Hodgkin lymphoma. Notes on the study in general: Only CD4+ TCR diversity, not CD8+, had risen significantly by C4D1.

Sequencing was performed with immunoSEQ multiplex PCR; in TCRdb, only in-frame clones are kept and a portion is missing. The sample has 1,200 to 1,500 clones; around 76% are singletons. Regarding this clone: The antigen remains unidentified.

Time point given: cycle 4 day 1 (C4D1), after more than 5 weeks of nivolumab. After autologous stem cell transplantation all patients relapsed, and prior brentuximab vedotin exposure differed between cohorts. Isolated CD8+ T cells were derived from thawed PBMCs through magnetic negative selection. Complete response, partial response or progressive disease were the best responses. This TCR derives from a human donor with classical Hodgkin lymphoma. The donor label of this sample is uncertain. Here the sequenced sample was CD8+ T cells from blood, taken before the fourth cycle of nivolumab.

The CDR3 reads CASSPSTGLNEQYF. The CDR3, as DNA: TGTGCCAGCAGCCCCTCGACAGGGTTAAACGAGCAGTACTTC. The chain carries TRBV9 and TRBJ2-7; 7 bases line up with TRBD1. Germline CDR1 and CDR2: SGDLS and YYNGEE. V lost 4 bases to trimming and J lost 5 bases; unmatched junction nucleotides: 9. This CDR3 has 14 residues.